The present entry profiles one TCR beta chain with its context. TCRdb's table, derived via immunoSEQ multiplex PCR, lists solely in-frame clones and lacks some. The sample consists of around 140,000 clones, around 80% of them appearing once. Germline V gene data show CDR1 as MNHEY and CDR2 as SMNVEV (reference sequence). There are 11 residues in the CDR3. The sample is drawn from a study of blood T cell repertoires in COVID-19. The rearrangement links TRBV27 to TRBJ2-7; TRBD2 matches at 9 bases. Material: peripheral blood. The receptor was isolated from a woman between 55 and 75 years old with acute or convalescent COVID-19. In nucleotides, the CDR3 is TGTGCGGCGGGAGGGCCTCGCGAGCAGTACTTC. Translating it yields CAAGGPREQYF.